The sequence of this T cell receptor beta chain was determined in a study of technical replicates of blood from a few donors. CDR1 and CDR2 (germline): MGHDK, SYGVNS. Trimming left V 6 bases short and J 2 bases short, with 5 bases between. The CDR3 has 12 amino acids. Clones were sequenced by immunoSEQ multiplex PCR, and TCRdb holds only the in-frame ones, with some missing. The data contain about 97,000 clones, approximately 94% of them seen just once; the ten biggest clones take up about 0.3%. This clone has more than one count but fewer than ten. The receptor was isolated from a human donor in good health. Sequencing input: T cells isolated from PBMCs. The chain links TRBV25-1 to TRBJ1-5; D is ambiguous. The CDR3 nucleotides are TGTGCCAGCAGACGGGGCAATCAGCCCCAGCATTTT. It specifies CASRRGNQPQHF.